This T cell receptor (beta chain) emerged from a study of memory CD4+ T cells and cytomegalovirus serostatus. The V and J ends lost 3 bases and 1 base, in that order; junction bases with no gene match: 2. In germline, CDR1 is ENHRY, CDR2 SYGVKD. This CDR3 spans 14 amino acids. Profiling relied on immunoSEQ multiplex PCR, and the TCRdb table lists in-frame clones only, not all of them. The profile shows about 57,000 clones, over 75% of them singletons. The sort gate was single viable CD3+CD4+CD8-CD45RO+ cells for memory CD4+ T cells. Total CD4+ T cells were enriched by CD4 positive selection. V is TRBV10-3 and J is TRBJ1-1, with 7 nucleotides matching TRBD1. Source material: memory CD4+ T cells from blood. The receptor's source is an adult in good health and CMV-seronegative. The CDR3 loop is CAISEGQENTEAFF. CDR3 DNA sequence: TGTGCCATCAGTGAAGGACAGGAGAACACTGAAGCTTTCTTT.